The 10 T cell receptor beta chains in this list originate from one sample, sequenced in a study of beta chain features in type 1 diabetes. Investigators reverse transcribed all isolated RNA, so they sequenced expressed TCRB transcripts. The table came from immunoSEQ multiplex PCR; TCRdb's copy has only in-frame clones and leaves some out. The repertoire holds hundreds of thousands of clones, with roughly 15% as singletons. What was sequenced was naive CD4+ T cells from blood. All receptors come from a man aged 18 to 35 in good health.

This clone came up a few times. The chain is built from TRBV7-9 and TRBJ2-7; TRBD2 is a possible D gene (6 bases). Germline V CDR1 and CDR2: SEHNR, FQNEAQ (reference sequence). The CDR3 extends over 15 amino acids. Trimming shortened V by 0 bases and J by 2 bases, and 11 bases separated the two germline ends. CDR3 sequence reads: CASSLAPGTPYEQYF. CDR3 sequence (DNA): TGTGCCAGCAGCTTAGCGCCAGGGACTCCCTACGAGCAGTACTTC.

This clone was recorded at least ten times. The chain combines TRBV19 with TRBJ2-4; D remains unclear. The V and J ends lost 6 bases and 0 bases respectively, with 12 bases between them. Germline-derived CDR1 and CDR2 are LNHDA and SQIVND (reference sequence). This CDR3 region has 15 residues. The CDR3, as DNA: TGTGCCAGTAGCCGGCCCGGGCTAGCCAAAAACATTCAGTACTTC. Encoded protein: CASSRPGLAKNIQYF.

As to this clone: Other DNA variants within this sample encode the same CDR3. The chain combines TRBV7-2 with TRBJ2-5; possible D gene TRBD2, 6 bases. The CDR3 has 14 residues. The germline V and J ends were trimmed by 0 bases and 5 bases, with 10 bases remaining between them. The germline V gene encodes CDR1 SGHTA and CDR2 FQGNSA. The CDR3: CASSLARAGETQYF. In nucleotides, the CDR3 is TGTGCCAGCAGCTTAGCCCGGGCGGGGGAGACCCAGTACTTC.

This clone was detected a few times. The chain has TRBV6-5 and TRBJ2-7; weak D call: TRBD2 (5 bases). This CDR3 is 14 amino acids long. Trimming took 7 bases from V and 6 from J, leaving 19 bases between them. CDR1 is MNHEY, CDR2 SVGAGI, per germline. The CDR3 sequence is CASTQNRGLSEQYF. The DNA for the CDR3 is TGTGCCAGCACACAGAATCGTGGACTCTCCGAGCAGTACTTC.

CDR3 coding DNA: TGTGCCAGCAGCTCCGGGGGAGGGCCGAGGTATTTT. The encoded protein is CASSSGGGPRYF. This rearrangement joins TRBV7-3 to TRBJ2-3, with TRBD2 matching 7 bases. The CDR3 runs to 12 residues. J was trimmed by 14 bases and V by 4 bases; bases with no gene match: 9. Germline V gene lookup returns CDR1 SGHTA and CDR2 FQGTGA.

This clone was counted between two and nine times. The V gene is TRBV30, the J gene TRBJ1-1, with D unclear. Per the germline V gene, CDR1 is GTSNPN and CDR2 is SVGIG (reference sequence). The germline V and J ends were trimmed by 7 bases and 1 base, with 1 base remaining between them. CDR3 length: 9 amino acids. The CDR3 coding sequence is TGTGCCTCGAACACTGAAGCTTTCTTT. Amino acid sequence: CASNTEAFF.

The V and J genes are TRBV10-3 and TRBJ2-7; D gene ambiguous. CDR3 size: 13 residues. V gave up 2 bases and J gave up 2 bases, with 7 bases separating them. Germline CDR1 ENHRY, CDR2 SYGVKD. CDR3 in amino acids: CAISETETYEQYF. The CDR3 DNA sequence: TGTGCCATCAGTGAGACAGAGACCTACGAGCAGTACTTC.

This clone appeared a few times. A junction boundary mismatches the germline segment, possibly from a read error. The V and J genes are TRBV7-2 and TRBJ2-2, with 8 positions matching TRBD1. This CDR3 has 17 amino acids. Per the germline V gene, CDR1 is SGHTA and CDR2 is FQGNSA. CDR3 in amino acids: CASSGYVGQVNAGELFF. The CDR3 region has the DNA TGTGCCAGCAGTGGTTATGTGGGACAGGTGAACGCCGGGGAGCTGTTTTTT.

V usage is TRBV5-1 and J usage is TRBJ1-4, with D uncertain. The CDR3 has 15 residues. Germline V gene lookup returns CDR1 SGHRS and CDR2 YFSETQ. V was shortened by 0 bases and J by 2 bases, with 8 bases between the two germline ends. The CDR3 reads CASSLEGWTNEKLFF. In DNA, the CDR3 is TGCGCCAGCAGCTTGGAGGGTTGGACTAATGAAAAACTGTTTTTT.

The chain carries TRBV18 and TRBJ1-4; D unclear. Germline-derived CDR1 and CDR2 are KGHSH and LQKENI. V was clipped by 1 base and J by 2 bases, with 5 bases between them. There are 14 residues in the CDR3. The DNA of the CDR3 is TGTGCCAGCTCACCACTGGGGACTAATGAAAAACTGTTTTTT. This sequence encodes CASSPLGTNEKLFF.